The clone carrying this T cell receptor (beta chain) has more than one count but fewer than ten. No antigen is known for it. This sample was taken from a study of CD8 T cells in ankylosing spondylitis. The germline V and J ends were trimmed by 4 bases and 0 bases, with 15 bases remaining between them. CDR3 length: 15 amino acids. CDR1 is SQVTM, CDR2 ANQGSEA, per germline. Using quantitative 5'-RACE with molecular barcodes, the authors made TCR beta libraries. A single record per CDR3 protein comes from TCRdb applying MiXCR to the 5' RACE reads. The sample comprises about 700,000 distinct CDR3 sequences, around 17% of which are singletons, and under 20% rests with the top ten. Study findings and constraints: Disease-linked clones, CD8+, were relatively rare in peripheral blood. In ankylosing spondylitis blood, a motif of roughly eight highly homologous TCR beta variants appeared characteristic. Within matched ankylosing spondylitis synovial fluid, disease-linked clones were reportedly significantly enriched. A subset of motif variants has previously been described in the synovial fluid and blood of reactive arthritis.

The sample was blood, either unsorted or a sorted T cell fraction (not recorded which). This clonotype was sampled from a male donor with ankylosing spondylitis. The V and J genes are TRBV29-1 and TRBJ1-1; D unclear. The CDR3 bases are TGCAGCGTTGCCCCCTCTGGGAGGATGAACACTGAAGCTTTCTTT. Translating it yields CSVAPSGRMNTEAFF. The full variable domain, its missing parts supplied by reference TRBV29-1 and TRBJ1-1, is SAVISQKPSRDICQRGTSLTIQCQVDSQVTMMFWYRQQPGQSLTLIATANQGSEATYESGFVIDKFPISRPNLTFSTLTVSNMSPEDSSIYLCSVAPSGRMNTEAFFGQGTRLTVV.